The 28 T cell receptor beta chains below come from one sample, sequenced in a study of beta chain features in type 1 diabetes. Findings of the study overall: Shorter TCRB CDR3s, moderately but significantly so, were found in Type 1 diabetes patients in all four CD4+ subsets.

Expressed TCRB transcripts were sequenced after all isolated RNA was converted to cDNA. The repertoire was sequenced with immunoSEQ multiplex PCR; TCRdb's copy has only in-frame clones and lacks some. The sample records 150,000 to 200,000 clones, more than 60% being singletons. No antigens are known for them. The sample comprised naive CD4+ T cells from blood. These TCRs come from a man under 40 with type 1 diabetes.

In this sample, this clone turned up once. This chain joins TRBV11-2 and TRBJ2-5; 11 bases map to TRBD1. The CDR3 runs 14 residues. Germline V gene lookup returns CDR1 SGHAT and CDR2 FQNNGV. With 4 bases clipped from V and 2 bases from J, the junction kept 0 bases outside the gene matches. CDR3 coding DNA: TGTGCCAGCAGCTGGGACAGGGGGCAAGAGACCCAGTACTTC. It translates to CASSWDRGQETQYF.

This chain joins TRBV25-1 and TRBJ2-6, with 11 positions matching TRBD1. This CDR3 has 17 amino acids. CDR1 is MGHDK, CDR2 SYGVNS, per germline. V was pared by 6 bases and J by 2 bases, with 6 bases of the junction left unmatched. The CDR3 DNA sequence: TGTGCCAGCAGACCCGGACAGGGGGCGCCTGGGGCCAACGTCCTGACTTTC. It specifies CASRPGQGAPGANVLTF.

This rearrangement joins TRBV28 to TRBJ2-1, with 11 bases aligning to TRBD1. The V segment lost 5 bases and the J segment 8 bases; nucleotides outside the gene matches: 5. Germline V gene sequence: CDR1 MDHEN, CDR2 SYDVKM. The CDR3 is 14 amino acids. CDR3: CASSRGTGGDEQFF. The CDR3 DNA sequence: TGTGCCAGCAGTAGAGGGACAGGGGGTGATGAGCAGTTCTTC.

The chain combines TRBV25-1 with TRBJ2-1; 10 bases map to TRBD1. The V and J ends lost 6 bases and 3 bases, in that order; junction bases with no gene match: 8. This CDR3 has 16 residues. The V gene's germline CDR1 is MGHDK and CDR2 SYGVNS. CDR3 residues: CASSPGGTGVYNEQFF. DNA of the CDR3: TGTGCCAGCAGCCCGGGAGGGACAGGGGTCTACAATGAGCAGTTCTTC.

This clone was observed a few times. This chain connects TRBV29-1 to TRBJ2-6; D call uncertain. The CDR3 is 13 amino acids. CDR1 SQVTM and CDR2 ANQGSEA come from the germline V gene. V lost 6 bases, J lost 0 bases, and 6 bases lay in between. CDR3 DNA sequence: TGCAGCGTCGGCAGCTCTGGGGCCAACGTCCTGACTTTC. Protein sequence: CSVGSSGANVLTF. Drawing the rest from reference TRBV29-1 and TRBJ2-6, the complete variable domain is SAVISQKPSRDICQRGTSLTIQCQVDSQVTMMFWYRQQPGQSLTLIATANQGSEATYESGFVIDKFPISRPNLTFSTLTVSNMSPEDSSIYLCSVGSSGANVLTFGAGSRLTVL.

The chain combines TRBV7-9 with TRBJ2-1; 7 nucleotides match TRBD2. Trimming took 8 bases from V and 4 from J; bases not matched to a gene: 11. There are 15 residues in the CDR3. Germline-derived CDR1 and CDR2 are SEHNR and FQNEAQ (reference sequence). CDR3 region: CASGPIAGRYNEQFF. DNA of the CDR3: TGTGCCAGCGGACCCATAGCGGGCCGGTACAATGAGCAGTTCTTC.

This clone was found a few times. V usage is TRBV29-1 and J usage is TRBJ2-7; weak D call: TRBD2 (5 bases). This CDR3 contains 14 residues. Germline CDR1 and CDR2: SQVTM and ANQGSEA. V lost 1 base and J 7 bases, leaving 17 bases between the germline ends. The CDR3: CSVEASPSGLEQYF. The DNA for the CDR3 is TGCAGCGTTGAAGCTTCTCCCTCGGGGTTGGAGCAGTACTTC.

The chain carries TRBV7-2 and TRBJ2-1, with TRBD1 as a possible D gene (5 bases). Trimming removed 2 bases from V and 8 bases from J, with 10 bases in between. There are 13 residues in the CDR3. Germline values: CDR1 SGHTA, CDR2 FQGNSA. The CDR3 reads CASSLRRADEQFF. CDR3 coding DNA: TGTGCCAGCAGCTTACGCAGGGCAGATGAGCAGTTCTTC.

The chain has TRBV10-3 and TRBJ1-1; D not resolved. The CDR3 runs 14 residues. The germline V gene encodes CDR1 ENHRY and CDR2 SYGVKD. Trimming shortened V by 0 bases and J by 3 bases, and 8 bases separated the two germline ends. The CDR3 here is CAISESPRDTEAFF. The CDR3 nucleotides are TGTGCCATCAGTGAGTCGCCCCGGGACACTGAAGCTTTCTTT.

This rearrangement joins TRBV7-9 to TRBJ1-1, with a possible D match to TRBD1 (5 bases). The CDR3 is made up of 14 amino acids. CDR1 and CDR2 (germline): SEHNR, FQNEAQ (reference sequence). V lost 7 bases and J lost 4, with 16 bases in between. Written as DNA, the CDR3 is TGTGCCAGCACCCTGATGTCGGGGCCCACTGAAGCTTTCTTT. Amino acid sequence: CASTLMSGPTEAFF.

CDR3 sequence reads: CASSVGMMNQPQHF. The DNA for the CDR3 is TGTGCCAGCAGCGTAGGGATGATGAATCAGCCCCAGCATTTT. The chain carries TRBV9 and TRBJ1-5; D is ambiguous. V lost 0 bases and J 4 bases, leaving 8 bases between the germline ends. This CDR3 contains 14 residues. Germline CDR1 SGDLS, CDR2 YYNGEE.

The CDR3 is CASSTSSYEQYF. CDR3 bases: TGTGCCAGCAGCACGAGCTCCTACGAGCAGTACTTC. This chain connects TRBV7-2 to TRBJ2-7, with D hard to call. This CDR3 spans 12 amino acids. Trimming pared 5 bases from V and 0 bases from J, leaving 5 bases between. The V gene's germline CDR1 is SGHTA and CDR2 FQGNSA.

J is TRBJ1-6 and V is TRBV29-1, with D tentatively TRBD1 (5 bases). The V end lost 2 bases, the J end lost 16 bases, and 12 bases lay between the germline ends. Germline CDR1 SQVTM, CDR2 ANQGSEA. CDR3 length equals 11 residues. CDR3 region: CSVESRAGLHF. For the CDR3, the DNA is TGCAGCGTTGAATCCCGGGCAGGGCTCCACTTT.

The chain is built from TRBV29-1 and TRBJ2-6; D unclear. The germline gives CDR1 SQVTM, CDR2 ANQGSEA. The CDR3 consists of 15 residues. V was clipped by 0 bases and J by 0 bases, with 6 bases between them. In nucleotides, the CDR3 is TGCAGCGTTGAAGATGGCGGCTCTGGGGCCAACGTCCTGACTTTC. Its protein is CSVEDGGSGANVLTF.

This sequence joins TRBV27 and TRBJ2-2; D is possibly TRBD2 (5 bases). From germline, CDR1 is MNHEY and CDR2 SMNVEV (reference sequence). Trimming stripped 3 bases from V and 0 bases from J, with 5 bases between. The CDR3 is made up of 14 amino acids. The CDR3 loop is CASSFGTNTGELFF. The CDR3 DNA sequence: TGTGCCAGCAGTTTCGGGACGAACACCGGGGAGCTGTTTTTT.

This clone was seen once. The J gene is TRBJ2-7, the V gene TRBV23-1; maybe TRBD1 (7 bases). TRBV23-1 is flagged as an ORF with uncertain function. CDR3 length: 14 amino acids. Trimming took 7 bases from V and 4 from J, leaving 17 bases between them. The CDR3 DNA reads as TGCGCCAGCAAAATACAGGGGAGGCTTTACGAGCAGTACTTC. Encoded protein: CASKIQGRLYEQYF.

The V call is TRBV29-1, the J call TRBJ1-2; TRBD1 might be the D (5 bases). This CDR3 has 13 amino acids. Trimming took 5 bases from V and 2 from J, leaving 12 bases between them. Germline V gene sequence: CDR1 SQVTM, CDR2 ANQGSEA. The CDR3 DNA reads as TGCAGCGTTCCCGGCAGGGTCAACTATGGCTACACCTTC. Protein: CSVPGRVNYGYTF. Drawing the rest from reference TRBV29-1 and TRBJ1-2, the complete variable domain is SAVISQKPSRDICQRGTSLTIQCQVDSQVTMMFWYRQQPGQSLTLIATANQGSEATYESGFVIDKFPISRPNLTFSTLTVSNMSPEDSSIYLCSVPGRVNYGYTFGSGTRLTVV.

The CDR3 nucleotides read TGTGCCAGCAGCTTAACGGGGCCCGGAGATACGCAGTATTTT. Protein: CASSLTGPGDTQYF. The chain links TRBV7-8 to TRBJ2-3; D tentatively reads TRBD1 or TRBD2 (5 bases each). The V gene's germline CDR1 is SGHVS and CDR2 FQNEAQ. The CDR3 consists of 14 residues. The germline V and J ends were trimmed by 2 bases and 5 bases, with 11 bases remaining between them.

The chain carries TRBV30 and TRBJ2-5; weak D call: TRBD2 (5 bases). Germline CDR1 and CDR2: GTSNPN and SVGIG (reference sequence). The CDR3 sequence is 16 residues long. The V end lost 0 bases, the J end lost 7 bases, and 21 bases lay between the germline ends. CDR3 loop: CAWSVGSSSSEGTQYF. CDR3 nucleotide sequence: TGTGCCTGGAGTGTAGGGTCATCAAGTAGCGAAGGGACCCAGTACTTC.

The rearrangement joins TRBV15 to TRBJ2-1; D is ambiguous. Per the germline V gene, CDR1 is LNHNV and CDR2 is YYDKDF (reference sequence). CDR3 size: 14 residues. V lost 0 bases and J lost 11, with 14 bases in between. CDR3 nucleotide sequence: TGTGCCACCAGCAGAGACCGGACCGGCGTCAAGCAGTTCTTC. Its protein product is CATSRDRTGVKQFF.

This rearrangement joins TRBV2 to TRBJ2-3; D is possibly TRBD1 (6 bases). Trimming pared 7 bases from V and 0 bases from J, leaving 14 bases between. Per germline, CDR1 SNHLY and CDR2 FYNNEI. The CDR3 extends over 15 amino acids. The CDR3 DNA reads TGTGCCAGCACATTTCAGGGGCCTAGCACAGATACGCAGTATTTT. Translating gives CASTFQGPSTDTQYF.

The chain links TRBV5-1 to TRBJ2-6; 9 positions match TRBD1. Trimming took 4 bases from V and 6 from J; bases not matched to a gene: 5. CDR1 SGHRS and CDR2 YFSETQ come from the germline V gene. The CDR3 has 15 residues. The CDR3 reads CASSLRTGVANVLTF. The DNA of the CDR3 is TGCGCCAGCAGCCTTAGGACAGGGGTGGCCAACGTCCTGACTTTC.

The V call is TRBV5-1, the J call TRBJ2-7, with 8 bases aligning to TRBD1. Unmatched junction bases numbered 6, after V lost 4 bases and J lost 6 bases. Looked up from germline, CDR1 is SGHRS and CDR2 is YFSETQ. The CDR3 covers 13 residues. The CDR3 sequence: CASSGQGSVEQYF. Written as DNA, the CDR3 is TGCGCCAGCAGCGGACAGGGTAGTGTCGAGCAGTACTTC.

The genes are TRBV30 and TRBJ2-7; a weak D match, TRBD2 (6 bases). CDR1 and CDR2 from the germline V gene are GTSNPN and SVGIG (reference sequence). CDR3 length: 15 residues. V was clipped by 0 bases and J by 4 bases, with 16 bases between them. CDR3 in amino acids: CAWSVQEGFSYEQYF. The DNA of the CDR3 is TGTGCCTGGAGTGTACAGGAGGGGTTTAGTTACGAGCAGTACTTC.

The V and J genes are TRBV11-2 and TRBJ2-2; D call uncertain. Germline loops: CDR1 SGHAT, CDR2 FQNNGV. The V end was cut by 4 bases, the J end by 4 bases, with 10 bases between. The CDR3 runs to 14 residues. The CDR3 loop reads CASSSLSGTGELFF. For the CDR3, the DNA is TGTGCCAGCAGCTCGCTGTCGGGCACCGGGGAGCTGTTTTTT.

The rearrangement joins TRBV7-2 to TRBJ1-6; the match to TRBD1 covers 7 bases. Germline CDR1 reads SGHTA; CDR2 reads FQGNSA. This CDR3 comprises 14 residues. V trimming: 5 bases; J trimming: 7 bases; junction bases outside the gene matches: 5. CDR3 loop: CASSGGTANSPLHF. The CDR3 DNA follows: TGTGCCAGCAGCGGCGGGACAGCAAATTCACCCCTCCACTTT.

The chain joins TRBV30 to TRBJ2-7, with TRBD1 matching 7 bases. The junction had 2 bases not matched to a gene; V was cut back by 3 bases and J by 6 bases. Germline V CDR1 and CDR2: GTSNPN, SVGIG (reference sequence). The CDR3 sequence is 11 residues long. CDR3 loop: CAWRQGTEQYF. The CDR3 nucleotides read TGTGCCTGGAGACAGGGGACCGAGCAGTACTTC.

This chain connects TRBV10-3 to TRBJ2-4, with D possibly TRBD1 on 6 matching bases. The V end lost 7 bases, the J end lost 6 bases, and 22 bases lay between the germline ends. The CDR3 is 16 amino acids. Germline V gene lookup returns CDR1 ENHRY and CDR2 SYGVKD. CDR3 sequence: CAITWFNRARGNIQYF. The CDR3 region has the DNA TGTGCCATCACCTGGTTCAACAGGGCCAGGGGAAACATTCAGTACTTC.